This T cell receptor (beta chain) was captured in a study of naive and memory T cell subsets. Study-wide results and caveats: Over 95% of naive TCR sequences appeared only once, unlike memory subsets. Possibly reflecting memory cells re-expressing CD45RA, a few larger clonotypes occurred in naive repertoires, especially CD8. From naive to CM, EM and EMRA, diversity decreased and Gini increased.

The beta constant-region primer was an equimolar mix of two oligonucleotides covering TRBC1 and TRBC2. Nested alpha and beta constant-region primers with the SP2 primer drove four PCR rounds on ligated cDNA. Ligation attached a single-stranded oligonucleotide with a 12-nucleotide UMI and the SP2 primer to the cDNA 3' end. TCRdb reprocessed the UMI-ligation and nested PCR reads with MiXCR, giving one entry per CDR3 protein. The sample lists 120,000 to 150,000 distinct CDR3 sequences; around 21% were seen once. Per germline, CDR1 MDHEN and CDR2 SYDVKM. J gave up 9 bases and V 6 bases, and 8 bases lay outside the gene matches. This CDR3 region has 14 residues. Sequential positive selection took CD4 T cells first, then CD8 T cells. In the case of this clonotype: Its antigen is unknown.

The material sequenced was naive CD8+ T cells from blood. This clonotype originated in a human donor in good health. This chain connects TRBV28 to TRBJ1-6, with 7 bases fitting TRBD1. The CDR3 bases are TGTGCCAGCAGCCCGGACAGGCTAAGTTCACCCCTCCACTTT. Translating gives CASSPDRLSSPLHF.